Listed below are T cell receptor beta chains from one sample, sequenced in a study of blood T cell repertoires in COVID-19. Clones were sequenced by immunoSEQ multiplex PCR, and TCRdb holds only the in-frame ones, with some missing. The table has under 150,000 clones, roughly nine tenths seen once. The source material was peripheral blood. These receptors originate from a woman in her sixties or seventies with active COVID-19. Each CDR3 is given with its conserved first and last residue. The D gene is left open where the match is weak. Expanded clones are given a class, and other clones once, few, many or no size at all.

D,size,V,J,DNA,CDR3
TRBD2,once,TRBV7-9,TRBJ2-3,TGTGCCAGCAGCGCAGGACTAGCCCAAAGCACAGATACGCAGTATTTT,CASSAGLAQSTDTQYF
NA,NA,TRBV18,TRBJ2-5,TGTGCCAGCTCACCTGACTCAGGGGAGACCCAGTACTTC,CASSPDSGETQYF
TRBD2,NA,TRBV5-4,TRBJ2-7,TGTGCCAGCAGCCTGACTAGCGGGAGACGGGACGAGCAGTACTTC,CASSLTSGRRDEQYF
TRBD1,NA,TRBV5-1,TRBJ1-2,TGCGCCAGCAGCCCCCAGGGGGGTGGCTATGGCTACACCTTC,CASSPQGGGYGYTF
NA,NA,TRBV18,TRBJ2-3,TGTGCCAGCTCTAGTATAGATACGCAGTATTTT,CASSSIDTQYF
NA,NA,TRBV7-2,TRBJ1-5,TGTGCCAGCAGCTCTCAGGGAGGGGGAAATAGCAATCAGCCCCAGCATTTT,CASSSQGGGNSNQPQHF
TRBD1,NA,TRBV2,TRBJ2-7,TGTGCCAGCAGCGAAGAGGACAGGCGGGAGCAGTACTTC,CASSEEDRREQYF
NA,NA,TRBV24-1,TRBJ2-7,TGTGCCACCACCCCACAGAGCGGGCACTCCTACGAGCAGTACTTC,CATTPQSGHSYEQYF
TRBD1,NA,TRBV7-2,TRBJ1-1,TGTGCCAGCAGCCGCCAGACAGGGATGAACACTGAAGCTTTCTTT,CASSRQTGMNTEAFF
NA,NA,TRBV5-6,TRBJ2-1,TGTGCCAGCAGCTTCCTTAGCGGAGGGAACAATGAGCAGTTCTTC,CASSFLSGGNNEQFF
NA,NA,TRBV5-6,TRBJ2-2,TGTGCCAGCAGCAAAGCGGATCGGAACACCGGGGAGCTGTTTTTT,CASSKADRNTGELFF
TRBD1,NA,TRBV7-9,TRBJ1-4,TGTGCCAGCAGCCGAACGGGACAGGTGAATGAAAAACTGTTTTTT,CASSRTGQVNEKLFF
NA,NA,TRBV6-5,TRBJ2-5,TGTGCCAGCAGTTACGGCGGGGGCGATGAGGAGACCCAGTACTTC,CASSYGGGDEETQYF
NA,NA,TRBV27,TRBJ1-1,TGTGCCAGCAGTTTATCAATGTACGACAGCCTCGGCACTGAAGCTTTCTTT,CASSLSMYDSLGTEAFF
NA,NA,TRBV5-5,TRBJ2-3,TGTGCCAGCAGCGGACAATCCACCCGCACAGATACGCAGTATTTT,CASSGQSTRTDTQYF
NA,NA,TRBV6-5,TRBJ1-1,TGTGCCAGCAGTTACTCGGGGCTGAACACTGAAGCTTTCTTT,CASSYSGLNTEAFF
TRBD1,NA,TRBV28,TRBJ2-5,TGTGCCAGCAGTCTAGGGGGGACAGGCACCCAAGAGACCCAGTACTTC,CASSLGGTGTQETQYF
NA,NA,TRBV5-4,TRBJ1-2,TGTGCCAGCAGCTCCGCCGATGCGGGTAACTATGGCTACACCTTC,CASSSADAGNYGYTF